This passage covers 10 T cell receptor beta chains from one sample sequenced in a study of regulatory T cells in long-lasting Graves disease. Noted time point: newly diagnosed GD, antithyroid drugs for less than 3 months. Isolated PBMC RNA provided the starting material for the TCR library. Sequencing libraries for TCR beta were prepared with iRepertoire HTBI primers and Arm-PCR of CDR3 regions. From the multiplex PCR reads, TCRdb called clonotypes with MiXCR, one entry per CDR3 protein. The repertoire holds over 350,000 distinct CDR3 sequences, 13% to 15% seen once, with about a sixth in the top ten. A further study also used this sample, focusing on T cells in Graves' hyperthyroidism and ophthalmopathy.

This material consisted of peripheral blood mononuclear cells (PBMCs), taken at new diagnosis, from a patient treated with antithyroid drugs. Receptors originate from a woman in her forties or fifties with Graves disease.

This clonotype has a count of ten or more. V is TRBV5-1 and J is TRBJ2-3; TRBD2 is a possible D gene (7 bases). Trimming left V 4 bases short and J 0 bases short, with 21 bases between. Germline-derived CDR1 and CDR2 are SGHRS and YFSETQ. The CDR3 covers 18 residues. CDR3 loop: CASSLPLLGGPSTDTQYF. The CDR3, as DNA: TGCGCCAGCAGCCTACCCCTTTTGGGGGGGCCTAGCACAGATACGCAGTATTTT.

J is TRBJ1-4 and V is TRBV19, with D possibly being TRBD1 (6 bases). Trimming pared 5 bases from V and 2 bases from J, leaving 12 bases between. This CDR3 spans 15 amino acids. The V gene's germline CDR1 is LNHDA and CDR2 SQIVND (reference sequence). CDR3 nucleotides: TGTGCCAGTAGTCAAACTCAGGGGACTAATGAAAAACTGTTTTTT. Its translation: CASSQTQGTNEKLFF.

This clonotype was detected a few times. The chain joins TRBV27 to TRBJ2-2; tentative D call: TRBD1 (6 bases). V was pared by 2 bases and J by 4 bases, with 11 bases between. Germline CDR1 and CDR2: MNHEY and SMNVEV (reference sequence). The CDR3 is 15 amino acids. The CDR3, as DNA: TGTGCCAGCAGTTTAGGGACAACCGGCACCGGGGAGCTGTTTTTT. Amino acid sequence: CASSLGTTGTGELFF.

The chain has TRBV7-2 and TRBJ2-7; 15 bases line up with TRBD2. Trimming took 5 bases from V and 12 from J; bases not matched to a gene: 8. The CDR3 length is 14 residues. Germline V CDR1 and CDR2: SGHTA, FQGNSA. The CDR3 coding sequence is TGTGCCAGCAGCCCGGGGACTAGCGGGAGGCAGCGGTACTTC. As protein: CASSPGTSGRQRYF.

This clonotype was found many times. DNA of the CDR3: TGTGCCAGCAGCGCTAGAGTGGGATATCCCGAGACCCAGTACTTC. The encoded protein is CASSARVGYPETQYF. The chain employs TRBV7-8 and TRBJ2-5; D is unclear. Germline assignment: CDR1 SGHVS and CDR2 FQNEAQ. The CDR3 runs to 15 residues. Trimming left V 5 bases short and J 5 bases short, with 18 bases between.

In this sample, this clonotype turned up a few times. This chain joins TRBV28 and TRBJ1-6; 10 nucleotides match TRBD1. CDR1 MDHEN and CDR2 SYDVKM come from the germline V gene. The CDR3 has 16 residues. J gave up 3 bases and V 2 bases, and 1 base lay outside the gene matches. CDR3 residues: CASSLGTGVYNSPLHF. CDR3 sequence (DNA): TGTGCCAGCAGTTTAGGGACAGGGGTCTATAATTCACCCCTCCACTTT.

The chain joins TRBV5-1 to TRBJ2-4; 14 bases map to TRBD2. With V trimmed by 1 base and J by 3 bases, 12 bases remained unmatched. The CDR3 contains 20 residues. The V gene's germline CDR1 is SGHRS and CDR2 YFSETQ. The CDR3 loop reads CASSLTRTSGRQTSKNIQYF. CDR3 DNA sequence: TGCGCCAGCAGCTTGACACGGACTAGCGGGAGGCAAACAAGCAAAAACATTCAGTACTTC.

This clonotype was recorded many times. The J gene is TRBJ1-5, the V gene TRBV6-2 or TRBV6-3; perhaps TRBD1 as D (5 bases). V lost 5 bases and J lost 4, with 12 bases in between. Germline V CDR1 and CDR2: MNHEY, SVGEGT. The CDR3 totals 14 residues. The DNA for the CDR3 is TGTGCCAGCAGTGTCAGGGAATGGAATCAGCCCCAGCATTTT. Translation: CASSVREWNQPQHF.

The CDR3 region has the DNA TGCAGTGCTAGAGATCACAGCTTATCTGAAGCTTTCTTT. It encodes CSARDHSLSEAFF. This rearrangement joins TRBV20-1 to TRBJ1-1; D remains ambiguous. V was shortened by 0 bases and J by 6 bases, with 11 bases between the two germline ends. Germline V gene lookup returns CDR1 DFQATT and CDR2 SNEGSKA (reference sequence). This CDR3 spans 13 amino acids.

This sequence joins TRBV7-2 and TRBJ1-2; D is perhaps TRBD1 (5 bases). The CDR3 runs to 15 residues. CDR1 SGHTA and CDR2 FQGNSA come from the germline V gene. V dropped 1 base and J dropped 4 bases, with 13 bases sitting between them. This chain's CDR3 is CASSLDDSSFYGYTF. In nucleotides, the CDR3 is TGTGCCAGCAGCTTAGATGACAGTTCGTTCTATGGCTACACCTTC.